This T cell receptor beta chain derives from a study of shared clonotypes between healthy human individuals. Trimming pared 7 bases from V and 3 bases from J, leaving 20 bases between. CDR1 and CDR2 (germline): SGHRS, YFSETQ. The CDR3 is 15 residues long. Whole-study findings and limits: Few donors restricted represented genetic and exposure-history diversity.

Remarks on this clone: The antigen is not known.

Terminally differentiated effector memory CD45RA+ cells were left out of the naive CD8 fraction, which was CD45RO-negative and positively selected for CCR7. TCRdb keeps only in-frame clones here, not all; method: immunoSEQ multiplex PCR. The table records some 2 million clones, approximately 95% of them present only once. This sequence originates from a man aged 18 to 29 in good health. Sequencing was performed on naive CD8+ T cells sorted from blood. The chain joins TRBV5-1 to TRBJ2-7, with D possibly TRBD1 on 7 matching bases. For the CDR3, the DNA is TGCGCCAGCTCAATCGAAGGAGGGGGCTTCTACGAGCAGTACTTC. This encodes CASSIEGGGFYEQYF.